Below are 10 T cell receptor beta chains sequenced from a single sample in a study of CD8+ T cells in alopecia areata. Following extraction, RNA underwent reverse transcription to cDNA, which served as the sequencing template. The protocol was immunoSEQ multiplex PCR, while the TCRdb copy is restricted to in-frame clones and leaves out a portion. The sample has roughly 170,000 clones; 50% to 70% are singletons. Sample: CD4+ T cells sorted from blood, taken at week 0. The receptors were sampled from a human donor with alopecia areata.

This chain connects TRBV4-2 to TRBJ2-1; the match to TRBD1 covers 9 bases. CDR1 and CDR2 (germline): LGHNA, YNFKEQ. With 2 bases clipped from V and 5 bases from J, the junction kept 7 bases outside the gene matches. This CDR3 has 16 amino acids. This CDR3 reads CASSQQPGQGHNEQFF. CDR3 nucleotides: TGTGCCAGCAGCCAACAACCGGGACAGGGTCACAATGAGCAGTTCTTC.

The chain is built from TRBV7-2 and TRBJ1-2; no firm D call. The germline V and J ends were trimmed by 1 base and 7 bases, with 7 bases remaining between them. This CDR3 is built from 12 residues. The germline CDR1 and CDR2 sequences are SGHTA and FQGNSA. The CDR3 nucleotides read TGTGCCAGCAGCTTAGATTCTCCTGGCTACACCTTC. Encoded protein: CASSLDSPGYTF.

The chain couples TRBV29-1 to TRBJ2-7; 9 nucleotides line up with TRBD1. V shed 7 bases, J shed 0 bases, and the junction held 10 bases outside the gene matches. Germline CDR1 SQVTM, CDR2 ANQGSEA. This CDR3 is built from 15 residues. The CDR3 loop reads CSARDRDPPSYEQYF. In DNA form, the CDR3 reads TGCAGCGCTCGGGACAGGGACCCCCCCTCCTACGAGCAGTACTTC.

This clone was found a few times. The chain employs TRBV4-1 and TRBJ2-7; D gene unclear. The CDR3 contains 13 residues. Germline V gene data show CDR1 as MGHRA and CDR2 as YSYEKL. Between the trimmed V and J ends, which lost 1 base and 3 bases, there was a span of 7 bases. CDR3 sequence (DNA): TGCGCCAGCAGCCAAGGGCCACTCTACGAGCAGTACTTC. Protein product: CASSQGPLYEQYF.

This chain links TRBV7-9 with TRBJ1-1; D uncertain. Per germline, CDR1 SEHNR and CDR2 FQNEAQ (reference sequence). Trimming removed 7 bases at V and 3 bases at J, with 6 bases between. This CDR3 is 11 amino acids long. The chain's CDR3 is CASITDTEAFF. As DNA, the CDR3 is TGTGCCAGCATCACGGACACTGAAGCTTTCTTT.

CDR3 sequence: CASSSHSLQNEKLFF. The CDR3 DNA reads as TGTGCCAGCAGCTCCCACTCACTACAAAATGAAAAACTGTTTTTT. The V call is TRBV7-9, the J call TRBJ1-4; D unclear. This CDR3 has 15 amino acids. Germline CDR1 SEHNR, CDR2 FQNEAQ (reference sequence). V was pared by 4 bases and J by 5 bases, with 14 bases between.

The chain employs TRBV29-1 and TRBJ2-5, with 9 bases matching TRBD1. Germline trimming cut 7 bases from V and 4 bases from J; bases unmatched to any gene: 4. The CDR3 contains 12 residues. Germline V gives CDR1 SQVTM, CDR2 ANQGSEA. The CDR3 DNA sequence: TGCAGCGGTGGACAGGGGATAGAGACCCAGTACTTC. This encodes CSGGQGIETQYF.

This clone was seen more than once but under ten times. V and J are TRBV6-5 and TRBJ2-3; 8 bases match TRBD1. CDR3 length equals 14 residues. J gave up 3 bases and V 8 bases, and 7 bases lay outside the gene matches. Germline V gene sequence: CDR1 MNHEY, CDR2 SVGAGI. The CDR3 is CASERQGLTDTQYF. The CDR3, as DNA: TGTGCCAGCGAAAGACAGGGGTTAACAGATACGCAGTATTTT.

This sequence joins TRBV5-1 and TRBJ2-3; a possible D gene is TRBD1 (6 bases). This CDR3 contains 16 residues. CDR1 SGHRS and CDR2 YFSETQ come from the germline V gene. Trimming removed 1 base at V and 2 bases at J, with 14 bases between. The CDR3 sequence is CASSLQGQSPTDTQYF. Here the CDR3 DNA reads TGCGCCAGCAGCTTGCAGGGACAATCCCCCACAGATACGCAGTATTTT.

This sequence joins TRBV2 and TRBJ1-5; no definite D call. Trimming stripped 3 bases from V and 6 bases from J, with 15 bases between. The CDR3 sequence is 15 residues long. Germline lookup yields CDR1 SNHLY and CDR2 FYNNEI. CDR3 protein: CASSEKGRNLQPQHF. The CDR3 nucleotides are TGTGCCAGCAGTGAGAAAGGACGGAATCTTCAGCCCCAGCATTTT. Complete variable domain (other parts from reference TRBV2 and TRBJ1-5): EPEVTQTPSHQVTQMGQEVILRCVPISNHLYFYWYRQILGQKVEFLVSFYNNEISEKSEIFDDQFSVERPDGSNFTLKIRSTKLEDSAMYFCASSEKGRNLQPQHFGDGTRLSIL.